Here is one TCR beta chain with its context. This clone appeared a single time. The clone's antigen remains unknown. No base-level quality is on record; no much larger clone is a single base apart. The data were taken from a study of radiotherapy plus CTLA-4 blockade in lung cancer listed by TCRdb under 2018. At the level of the whole study: Objective responses occurred in 18% of enrolled patients, and over 30% achieved disease control.

Taken from cysteine to phenylalanine, the CDR3 has 15 residues. Only the CDR3 region is kept as DNA, spanning 45 bases read in frame from base 1. From a lookup of the germline V gene, CDR1 and CDR2 are MDHEN and SYDVKM. V ends up 5 bases short and J 5 bases short, with an unmatched junction base count of 6. In this study, focal radiation therapy paired with CTLA-4 blockade (ipilimumab) was tested in patients who had chemo-refractory metastatic non-small-cell lung cancer. Findings and caveats that apply to the study as a whole: Increased serum interferon-beta after radiation, together with early dynamic changes in blood T cell clones, were reported to be the strongest predictors of response. After treatment with radiotherapy and ipilimumab, TCR clones that originated in tumors expanded in peripheral blood.

The method was the immunoSEQ multiplex PCR assay. The table comes from immuneACCESS by way of TCRdb, which keeps in-frame sequences with V and J called. Part of the clones is missing from these tables; in studies checked, under half for an unresolved V gene and the rest for unknown reasons. For this sample there are tens of thousands of clones; around four fifths appear just once. The leading ten clones occupy approximately 25% of the sample. This sample comprised peripheral blood, obtained from a patient treated with radiotherapy plus ipilimumab. The sequence was obtained from a human donor with non-small cell lung cancer that progressed on radiotherapy plus ipilimumab. Recombination joined TRBV28 with TRBJ2-7, with 13 central nucleotides matching TRBD2. In nucleotides, the sequence is TGTGCCAGCAGTCGACTAGCGGGGGGTCTCAACGAGCAGTACTTC. Its amino acids are CASSRLAGGLNEQYF. This CDR3, with the reference TRBV28 and TRBJ2-7 proteins standing in past its ends, gives the full variable domain DVKVTQSSRYLVKRTGEKVFLECVQDMDHENMFWYRQDPGLGLRLIYFSYDVKMKEKGDIPEGYSVSREKKERFSLILESASTNQTSMYLCASSRLAGGLNEQYFGPGTRLTVT.